The T cell receptor (beta chain) described here comes from a study of identical twins. Findings and limits, study-wide: There were fewer insertions in abundant cord blood beta clonotypes, but memory repertoires showed no such pattern. Low generation-probability sequences were in excess among twin-shared out-of-frame alpha sequences.

TCRdb passed the 5' RACE reads through MiXCR, listing each CDR3 protein once. The table has a few hundred thousand distinct CDR3 sequences, 9% to 10% seen once; the top ten hold 2.5% to 3%. The germline V gene encodes CDR1 SSHAT and CDR2 FNYEAQ (reference sequence). CDR3 length: 14 residues. In this sample, this clonotype turned up many times. What it binds is unknown. One junction end does not reproduce the germline sequence, and a read error may be involved. These same data were also listed under a study on yellow fever vaccine responses in identical twins. That paper states: Reportedly, the response of twins' T cells to the vaccine seemed partly convergent, partly personalized.

This receptor was identified in a woman younger than 30 in good health. The sample comprised PBMCs. This chain connects TRBV7-7 to TRBJ2-2, with TRBD1 matching 7 bases. CDR3 in DNA: TGTGCTAGCAGCCCAACAGGGGTCACCGGGGAGCTGTTTTTT. It translates to CASSPTGVTGELFF.